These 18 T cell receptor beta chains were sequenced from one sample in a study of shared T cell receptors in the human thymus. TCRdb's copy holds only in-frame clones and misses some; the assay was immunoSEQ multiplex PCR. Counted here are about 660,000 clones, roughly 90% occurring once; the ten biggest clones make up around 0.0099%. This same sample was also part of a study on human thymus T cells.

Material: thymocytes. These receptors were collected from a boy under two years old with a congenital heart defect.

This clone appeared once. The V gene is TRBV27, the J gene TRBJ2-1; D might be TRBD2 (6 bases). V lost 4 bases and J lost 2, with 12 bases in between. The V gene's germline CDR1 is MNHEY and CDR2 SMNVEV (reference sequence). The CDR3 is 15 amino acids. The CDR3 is CASSWGSGAYNEQFF. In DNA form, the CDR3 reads TGTGCCAGCAGTTGGGGTAGCGGAGCCTACAATGAGCAGTTCTTC.

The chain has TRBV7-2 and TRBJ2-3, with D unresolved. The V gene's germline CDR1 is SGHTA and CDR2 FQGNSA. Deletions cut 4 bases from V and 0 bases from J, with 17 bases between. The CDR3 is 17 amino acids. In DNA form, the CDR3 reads TGTGCCAGCAGCTGCCACTTGTCGAGTAGCAGCACAGATACGCAGTATTTT. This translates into CASSCHLSSSSTDTQYF.

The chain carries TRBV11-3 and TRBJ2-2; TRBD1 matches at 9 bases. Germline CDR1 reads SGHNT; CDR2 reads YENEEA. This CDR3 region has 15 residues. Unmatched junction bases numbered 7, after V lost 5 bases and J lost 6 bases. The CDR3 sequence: CASSDRGTGPGELFF. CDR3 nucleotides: TGTGCCAGCAGCGACCGAGGGACAGGGCCCGGGGAGCTGTTTTTT.

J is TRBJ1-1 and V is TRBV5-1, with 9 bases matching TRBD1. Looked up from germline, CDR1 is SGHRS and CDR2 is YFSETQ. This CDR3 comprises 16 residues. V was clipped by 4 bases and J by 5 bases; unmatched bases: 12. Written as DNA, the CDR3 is TGCGCCAGCAGCGGGCGAGAGGGACAGGGAAGGACTGAAGCTTTCTTT. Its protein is CASSGREGQGRTEAFF. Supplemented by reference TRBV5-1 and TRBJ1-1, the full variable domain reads KAGVTQTPRYLIKTRGQQVTLSCSPISGHRSVSWYQQTPGQGLQFLFEYFSETQRNKGNFPGRFSGRQFSNSRSEMNVSTLELGDSALYLCASSGREGQGRTEAFFGQGTRLTVV.

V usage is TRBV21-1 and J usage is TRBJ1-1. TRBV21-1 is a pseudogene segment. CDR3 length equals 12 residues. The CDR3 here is CASEEGYTEAFF. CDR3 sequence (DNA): TGTGCCAGCGAGGAAGGTTACACTGAAGCTTTCTTT.

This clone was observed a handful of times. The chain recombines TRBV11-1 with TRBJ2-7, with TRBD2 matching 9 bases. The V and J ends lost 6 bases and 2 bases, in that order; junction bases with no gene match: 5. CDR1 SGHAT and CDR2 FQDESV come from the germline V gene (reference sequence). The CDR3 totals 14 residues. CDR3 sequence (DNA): TGTGCCAGCAGTCAAGCGGGAGGTCCCTACGAGCAGTACTTC. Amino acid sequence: CASSQAGGPYEQYF. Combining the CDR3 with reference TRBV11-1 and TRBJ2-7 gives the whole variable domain EAEVAQSPRYKITEKSQAVAFWCDPISGHATLYWYRQILGQGPELLVQFQDESVVDDSQLPKDRFSAERLKGVDSTLKIQPAELGDSAMYLCASSQAGGPYEQYFGPGTRLTVT.

The CDR3 here is CASSSLGQGKGFMNTEAFF. The DNA for the CDR3 is TGTGCCAGCAGCTCACTCGGACAGGGTAAAGGGTTTATGAACACTGAAGCTTTCTTT. The chain joins TRBV11-2 to TRBJ1-1; 8 bases fit TRBD1. The V and J ends lost 4 bases and 0 bases, in that order; junction bases with no gene match: 16. The CDR3 totals 19 residues. The V gene's germline CDR1 is SGHAT and CDR2 FQNNGV.

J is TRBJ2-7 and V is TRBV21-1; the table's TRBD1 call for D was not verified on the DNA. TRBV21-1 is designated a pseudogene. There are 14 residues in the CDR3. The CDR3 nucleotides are TGTGCCAGCAGATGGCAGGCGAGCTCCTACGAGCAGTACTTC. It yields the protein CASRWQASSYEQYF.

CDR3 in DNA: TGTGCCAGCAGTTACGGCAGATACAATGAAAAACTGTTTTTT. This codes for CASSYGRYNEKLFF. The gene calls are TRBV6-6 and TRBJ1-4; D gene unclear. This CDR3 is built from 14 residues. Deletions cut 2 bases from V and 5 bases from J, with 9 bases between. Germline V CDR1 and CDR2: MNHNY, SVGAGI (reference sequence).

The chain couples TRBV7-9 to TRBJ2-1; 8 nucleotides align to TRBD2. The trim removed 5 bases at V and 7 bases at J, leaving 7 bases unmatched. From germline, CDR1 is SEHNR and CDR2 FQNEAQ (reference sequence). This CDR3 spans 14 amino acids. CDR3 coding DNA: TGTGCCAGCAGCCTGGGGCAGCGGGAGAATGAGCAGTTCTTC. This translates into CASSLGQRENEQFF.

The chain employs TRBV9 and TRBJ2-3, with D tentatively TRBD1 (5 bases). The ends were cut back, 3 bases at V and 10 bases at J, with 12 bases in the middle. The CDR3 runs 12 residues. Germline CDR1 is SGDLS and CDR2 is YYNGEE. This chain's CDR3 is CASSGTWGPQYF. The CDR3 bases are TGTGCCAGCAGCGGGACCTGGGGCCCGCAGTATTTT.

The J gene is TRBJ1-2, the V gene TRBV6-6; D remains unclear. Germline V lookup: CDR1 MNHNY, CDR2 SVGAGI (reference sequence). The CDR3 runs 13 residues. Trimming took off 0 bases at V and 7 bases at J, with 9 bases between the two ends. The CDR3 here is CASSYSGPSGYTF. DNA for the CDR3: TGTGCCAGCAGTTACTCCGGTCCGTCTGGCTACACCTTC.

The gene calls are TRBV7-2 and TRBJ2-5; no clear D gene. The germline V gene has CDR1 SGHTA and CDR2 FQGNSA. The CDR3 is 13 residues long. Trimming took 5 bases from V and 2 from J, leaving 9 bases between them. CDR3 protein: CASSPTLQETQYF. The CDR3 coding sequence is TGTGCCAGCAGCCCGACACTTCAAGAGACCCAGTACTTC.

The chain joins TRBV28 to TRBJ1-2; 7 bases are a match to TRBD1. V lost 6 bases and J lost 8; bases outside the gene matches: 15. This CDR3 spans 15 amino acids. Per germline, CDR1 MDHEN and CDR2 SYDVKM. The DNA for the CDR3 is TGTGCCAGCAGCCACTCAATCGACAGGGCCAACGGCTACACCTTC. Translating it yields CASSHSIDRANGYTF.

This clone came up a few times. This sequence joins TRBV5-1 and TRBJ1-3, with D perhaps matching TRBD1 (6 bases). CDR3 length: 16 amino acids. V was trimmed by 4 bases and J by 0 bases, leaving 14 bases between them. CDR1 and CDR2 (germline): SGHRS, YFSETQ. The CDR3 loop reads CASSPDRRSSGNTIYF. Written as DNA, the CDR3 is TGCGCCAGCAGCCCGGACAGAAGGAGCTCTGGAAACACCATATATTTT.

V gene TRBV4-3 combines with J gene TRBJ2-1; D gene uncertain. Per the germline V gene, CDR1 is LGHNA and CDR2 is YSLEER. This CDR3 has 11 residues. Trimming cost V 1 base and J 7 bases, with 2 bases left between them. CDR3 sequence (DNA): TGCGCCAGCAGCCAAGCGAATGAGCAGTTCTTC. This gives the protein CASSQANEQFF.

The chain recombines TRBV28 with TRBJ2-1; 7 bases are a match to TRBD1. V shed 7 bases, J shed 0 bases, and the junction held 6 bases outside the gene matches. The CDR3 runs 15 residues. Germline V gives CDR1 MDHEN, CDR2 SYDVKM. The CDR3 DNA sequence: TGTGCCAGCAATATTTACAGGGGCTCCTACAATGAGCAGTTCTTC. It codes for CASNIYRGSYNEQFF.

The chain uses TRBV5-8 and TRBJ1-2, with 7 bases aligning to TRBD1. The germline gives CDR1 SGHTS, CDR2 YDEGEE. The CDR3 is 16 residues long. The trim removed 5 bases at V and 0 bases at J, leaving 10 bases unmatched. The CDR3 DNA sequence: TGTGCCAGCAGTCACTCCCACAGGGGCCCTAACTATGGCTACACCTTC. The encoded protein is CASSHSHRGPNYGYTF.